Following are 3 T cell receptor beta chains from one sample sequenced in a study of T cells in Graves' hyperthyroidism and ophthalmopathy. Using RNA transcripts as the source, TCR beta CDR3 regions were amplified. An initial round of RT-PCR targeting the TCR CDR3 relied on the HTBI primer set. TCRdb independently ran MiXCR on the multiplex PCR reads; one entry per CDR3 protein. The sample yields about 600,000 distinct CDR3 sequences, more than 15% seen once. Input material: blood. These receptor sequences come from a woman between 35 and 50 years old with Graves' ophthalmopathy.

The rearrangement joins TRBV20-1 to TRBJ2-1; TRBD2 might be the D (6 bases). The CDR3 is 14 residues long. Germline loops: CDR1 DFQATT, CDR2 SNEGSKA (reference sequence). Trimming pared 6 bases from V and 6 bases from J, leaving 18 bases between. As DNA, the CDR3 is TGCAGTGCACCCGGGGGATCAGACCGCAATGAGCAGTTCTTC. Encoded protein: CSAPGGSDRNEQFF.

V is TRBV3-1 and J is TRBJ2-1, with 11 bases fitting TRBD2. The CDR3 totals 16 residues. Germline V gene lookup returns CDR1 LGHDT and CDR2 YNNKEL (reference sequence). V trimming: 4 bases; J trimming: 11 bases; junction bases outside the gene matches: 13. The CDR3 loop reads CASSPDFRLAGGKQFF. The CDR3 region has the DNA TGTGCCAGCAGCCCCGATTTCAGGCTAGCGGGGGGTAAGCAGTTCTTC.

This clonotype was seen at least ten times. This chain connects TRBV11-2 to TRBJ2-2; 13 positions match TRBD2. CDR3 size: 16 residues. The germline gives CDR1 SGHAT, CDR2 FQNNGV. Germline trimming cut 4 bases from V and 7 bases from J; bases unmatched to any gene: 6. CDR3 region: CASSSRLAGGIGELFF. The CDR3 nucleotides are TGTGCCAGCAGCTCGAGACTAGCGGGGGGAATCGGGGAGCTGTTTTTT.